This record looks at one T cell receptor beta chain sequence and its context. As originally analysed: Reference gene primer amplification gave nucleated cell count estimates. The table came from immunoSEQ multiplex PCR; TCRdb's copy has only in-frame clones and leaves some out. The V and J calls and clone size come from that table; D and trimming were worked out from the DNA. There are 200,000 to 250,000 clones in the sample; 82% occur only once, and 7% to 10% lies in the top ten. The V and J ends lost 1 base and 5 bases, in that order; junction bases with no gene match: 5. CDR1 SNHLY and CDR2 FYNNEI come from the germline V gene. CDR3 length equals 15 residues. The data belong to a study of blood T cell repertoires in COVID-19. Study background: Sites in the United States, Italy and Spain provided acute and convalescent COVID-19 samples. Nucleic acid was either cDNA or gDNA, and it came from T cells, B-cell-depleted T cells, or PBMCs.

Seattle cases were enrolled at active infection and followed longitudinally. The sample comprised peripheral blood. The sequence derives from a woman aged 80 or over with COVID-19, enrolled during active disease. This rearrangement joins TRBV2 to TRBJ1-5, with TRBD1 identical over 7 bases. CDR3 region: CASSEVAGGYQPQHF. In nucleotides, the CDR3 is TGTGCCAGCAGTGAAGTGGCAGGGGGTTATCAGCCCCAGCATTTT.